Below are 5 T cell receptor beta chains sequenced from a single sample in a study of blood T cell repertoires in COVID-19. The repertoire was sequenced with immunoSEQ multiplex PCR; TCRdb's copy has only in-frame clones and lacks some. The sample lists fewer than 700,000 clones; 85% to 90% were seen once. Sample: peripheral blood. All receptors derive from a woman aged 45-60 years with COVID-19, enrolled during active disease.

The chain carries TRBV20-1 and TRBJ2-2; D ambiguous. Per the germline V gene, CDR1 is DFQATT and CDR2 is SNEGSKA (reference sequence). This CDR3 contains 10 residues. Trimming cost V 6 bases and J 8 bases, with 7 bases left between them. The CDR3 DNA sequence: TGCAGTGCCTTACAAGGGGAGCTGTTTTTT. The encoded protein is CSALQGELFF.

The chain has TRBV6-5 and TRBJ2-6, with no clear D. The CDR3 sequence is 16 residues long. V lost 3 bases to trimming and J lost 0 bases, with 9 bases between them. Germline loops: CDR1 MNHEY, CDR2 SVGAGI. The CDR3 spells CASSYSIVSGANVLTF. The CDR3 DNA is TGTGCCAGCAGTTATTCGATAGTCTCTGGGGCCAACGTCCTGACTTTC.

The genes are TRBV5-5 and TRBJ1-1, with D unresolved. Germline lookup yields CDR1 SGHKS and CDR2 YYEKEE (reference sequence). This CDR3 contains 15 residues. V was trimmed by 2 bases and J by 3 bases, leaving 14 bases between them. CDR3: CASSFGQRRYTEAFF. In DNA, the CDR3 is TGTGCCAGCAGCTTCGGCCAGCGGCGGTACACTGAAGCTTTCTTT.

V is TRBV4-1 and J is TRBJ1-2, with D perhaps TRBD1 (6 bases). Germline CDR1 MGHRA, CDR2 YSYEKL. There are 15 residues in the CDR3. Trimming stripped 4 bases from V and 4 bases from J, with 16 bases between. The CDR3 spells CASSLFGRGGYGYTF. CDR3 DNA: TGCGCCAGCAGCCTCTTCGGCAGGGGCGGCTATGGCTACACCTTC.

The J gene is TRBJ1-1, the V gene TRBV10-2; D not certain. This CDR3 comprises 13 residues. The V gene's germline CDR1 is WSHSY and CDR2 SAAADI. Trimming removed 2 bases from V and 0 bases from J, with 4 bases in between. The CDR3 DNA sequence: TGCGCCAGCAGTGAGCGGGTGAACACTGAAGCTTTCTTT. Translating gives CASSERVNTEAFF.